This T cell receptor beta chain stems from a study of blood T cell repertoires in COVID-19. Across the whole study: Sites in the United States, Italy and Spain provided acute and convalescent COVID-19 samples. Sources were T cells, B-cell-depleted T cells, or PBMCs; the material itself was cDNA or gDNA.

Patients from Seattle were sampled longitudinally, starting during active infection. Authors' analysis steps: Amplification with reference gene primers provided the estimates of nucleated cell counts. Method: immunoSEQ multiplex PCR; TCRdb's copy keeps in-frame clones and lacks some. The V and J calls and clone size are taken from that table; D and trimming were inferred from the DNA. The sample yields around 210,000 clones, approximately 85% seen once. The receptor's source is a man in his fifties or sixties with COVID-19, enrolled during active disease. The sample consisted of peripheral blood.

The CDR3 nucleotides are TGTGCCACCAGTGAACTGGGACTAGCGGGGGGGCTTGATACGCAGTATTTT. Protein: CATSELGLAGGLDTQYF. V gene TRBV24-1 combines with J gene TRBJ2-3; 16 bases map to TRBD2. J was trimmed by 6 bases and V by 4 bases; bases with no gene match: 6. Germline V lookup: CDR1 KGHDR, CDR2 SFDVKD. CDR3 size: 17 residues.